This T cell receptor (beta chain) stems from a study of vaccination effects on CD4 cells after COVID-19. Before sequencing, viral peptide pools were used by the ViraFEST assay to expand antigen-specific CD4+ T cells. A 10-day culture period preceded the isolation of CD4+ T cells. BNT162b2 vaccine or mRNA-1273 vaccine was given to participants in two doses. Wells of more than 1.5 million PBMC each were grown with 10 IU/ml IL-2 and approximately 9.5 ug/ml peptides. It was on days 3 and 7 that half the medium was replaced with IL-2 medium. The germline V gene encodes CDR1 SGHRS and CDR2 YFSETQ. V shed 3 bases and J 7 bases; nucleotides not matched to a gene: 9. The CDR3 runs 15 residues. Sequencing was performed with immunoSEQ multiplex PCR; in TCRdb, only in-frame clones are kept and a portion is missing. This sample has tens of thousands of clones, with 70% to 90% found just once. Concerning this clone: Its antigen is not identified.

Regarding the study as a whole: In healthy vaccinees, only 1 of 255 vaccine-induced clones cross-reacted with common cold coronaviruses.

The rearrangement links TRBV5-1 to TRBJ2-1, with 8 bases aligning to TRBD1. This sample comprised CD4+ T cells from PBMCs cultured with HCoV-229E spike peptides, obtained after COVID-19 vaccination. This receptor was obtained from a human donor who received a COVID-19 vaccine. CDR3 loop: CASSSPDRVTNEQFF. The CDR3 DNA follows: TGCGCCAGCAGCTCTCCGGACAGGGTAACTAATGAGCAGTTCTTC.